The rows below give T cell receptor beta chains drawn from one sample of a study of OX40 agonist ivuxolimab in advanced cancers. The method was immunoSEQ multiplex PCR; TCRdb's version includes in-frame clones alone and lacks a portion of them. The sample carries about 14,000 clones, more than 70% recorded once. The sample consisted of CD4+ or CD8+ T cells sorted from blood, taken in a trial of the OX40 agonist ivuxolimab. Receptor source: an adult with an advanced solid tumor such as melanoma, head and neck, liver or kidney cancer. Each CDR3 is given with its conserved first and last residue. D genes are given only for firm matches. Expanded clones get a size class; other rows say once, few or many, or leave the size out.

clone_size	v_call	j_call	cdr3_length	d_call	cdr3_nt	cdr3_aa
NA	TRBV7-2	TRBJ2-7	13	NA	TGTGCCGGCAGCCCCTTGGGCTCCTACGAGCAGTACTTC	CAGSPLGSYEQYF
NA	TRBV29-1	TRBJ2-5	13	NA	TGCAGCGTTGAATGGGACTCCCAGGAGACCCAGTACTTC	CSVEWDSQETQYF
few	TRBV6-1	TRBJ1-2	11	NA	TGTGCCAGCAGTTACCCCTATGGCTACACCTTC	CASSYPYGYTF
NA	TRBV7-3	TRBJ2-3	16	NA	TGTGCCAGCAGCTTAGGTGTTAGCCGTGGCACAGATACGCAGTATTTT	CASSLGVSRGTDTQYF
NA	TRBV7-2	TRBJ2-7	17	TRBD2	TGTGCCAGCAGCTTAGGGGGCGGGAGGGGCGAAGGCTACGAGCAGTACTTC	CASSLGGGRGEGYEQYF
NA	TRBV30	TRBJ2-1	18	TRBD2	TGTGCCTGGGAAGGGGTAGCGGGAGAGGGGAGCTCCTACAATGAGCAGTTCTTC	CAWEGVAGEGSSYNEQFF
NA	TRBV5-7	TRBJ2-1	17	TRBD2	TGTGCCAGCAGCTTGGGGACTAGCGGGAACCCCTACAATGAGCAGTTCTTC	CASSLGTSGNPYNEQFF
few	TRBV7-7	TRBJ1-1	13	NA	TGTGCCAGCAGCCTAACACAGAACACTGAAGCTTTCTTT	CASSLTQNTEAFF
NA	TRBV5-1	TRBJ2-7	11	NA	TGCGCCAGCAGCTCCATGGACGAGCAGTACTTC	CASSSMDEQYF
NA	TRBV6-5	TRBJ2-2	14	NA	TGTGCCAGCAGTTACGGCGAGAGCACCGGGGAGCTGTTTTTT	CASSYGESTGELFF
NA	TRBV9	TRBJ2-7	12	NA	TGTGCCAGCAGCCCCCCCTCCTACGAGCAGTACTTC	CASSPPSYEQYF
NA	TRBV7-2	TRBJ2-7	15	TRBD2	TGTGCCAGCAGCTTAGAATTTCGGGGGGACTACGAGCAGTACTTC	CASSLEFRGDYEQYF
NA	TRBV27	TRBJ2-7	13	NA	TGTGCCAGCAGTATGTCCTTGGGTCTCGAGCAGTACTTC	CASSMSLGLEQYF
medium-sized	TRBV4-3	TRBJ1-4	15	NA	TGCGCCAGCAGCCAAGGAACGGGGCCTGGGGAAAAACTGTTTTTT	CASSQGTGPGEKLFF
NA	TRBV5-4	TRBJ2-1	13	TRBD2	TGTGCCAGCAGCTTCGGGACTAACAATGAGCAGTTCTTC	CASSFGTNNEQFF
NA	TRBV11-3	TRBJ2-4	15	NA	TGTGCCAGCAGCCCAGACCGGGACTCCGATTACATTCAGTACTTC	CASSPDRDSDYIQYF
NA	TRBV9	TRBJ1-1	17	NA	TGTGCCAGCAGCCCCTACGACAGGACTTTTGTCACTGCCAAAGCTTTCTTT	CASSPYDRTFVTAKAFF
NA	TRBV25-1	TRBJ2-7	14	NA	TGTGCCAGCAGTTCAACCCAGGGGGGCCACGAGCAGTACTTC	CASSSTQGGHEQYF
NA	TRBV7-9	TRBJ2-1	14	TRBD1	TGTGCCAGCAGGCAGGGGGCTCGATACAATGAGCAGTTCTTC	CASRQGARYNEQFF
NA	TRBV28	TRBJ2-1	15	TRBD2	TGTGCCAGCAGTTCAGGACTAGCGATCCTCGGGGAGCAGTTCTTC	CASSSGLAILGEQFF
once	TRBV6-5	TRBJ2-5	15	NA	TGTGCCAGCACCTCCACGTGGAGCCTTCGCGAGACCCAGTACTTC	CASTSTWSLRETQYF
few	TRBV27	TRBJ2-7	12	TRBD2	TGTGCCAGCAGTCCCCAAGCGGGGGAGCAGTACTTC	CASSPQAGEQYF
NA	TRBV7-9	TRBJ2-3	16	TRBD2	TGTGCCAGCAGTGGCGGACGCGGGAGGGTTTCAGATACGCAGTATTTT	CASSGGRGRVSDTQYF
NA	TRBV7-9	TRBJ2-5	19	NA	TGTGCCAGCAGCTTCCCCCTTTGGGCGGGCCAGGGCATGGAGGAGACCCAGTACTTC	CASSFPLWAGQGMEETQYF
NA	TRBV7-9	TRBJ2-7	13	NA	TGTGCCAGCAGCGCCGGGGGATCCTACGAGCAGTACTTC	CASSAGGSYEQYF
NA	TRBV6-1	TRBJ2-7	13	NA	TGTGCCAGCAGTGAAGCCAGGGTCTACGAGCAGTACTTC	CASSEARVYEQYF
once	TRBV27	TRBJ2-7	15	NA	TGTGCCAGCAGTTTAATGGGTGAGGGGGACTACGAGCAGTACTTC	CASSLMGEGDYEQYF
once	TRBV7-9	TRBJ2-2	16	NA	TGTGCCAGCAGTCTCGTGCCAGGGGGGCTCACCGGGGAGCTGTTTTTT	CASSLVPGGLTGELFF
NA	TRBV15	TRBJ1-2	14	TRBD1	TGTGCCACCAGCGAACGACAGGGAATGGCTGGCTACACCTTC	CATSERQGMAGYTF
NA	TRBV15	TRBJ1-2	16	NA	TGTGCCACCAGCAGAGAGAAGGCGTACCGACTGGGGGGCTACACCTTC	CATSREKAYRLGGYTF
few	TRBV7-8	TRBJ2-1	15	NA	TGTGCCAGCAGCTTAGACCCCCTATTAAACAATGAGCAGTTCTTC	CASSLDPLLNNEQFF
NA	TRBV7-9	TRBJ2-1	14	TRBD2	TGTGCCAGCAGCGGGGCGGGAGGGTACAATGAGCAGTTCTTC	CASSGAGGYNEQFF
NA	TRBV27	TRBJ2-7	13	NA	TGTGCCAGCAGCCCCGGAGGACCCTACGAGCAGTACTTC	CASSPGGPYEQYF
NA	TRBV28	TRBJ2-7	13	NA	TGTGCCAGCACCCTGGGGGCTAGCTACGAGCAGTACTTC	CASTLGASYEQYF
NA	TRBV18	TRBJ2-7	13	NA	TGTGCCAGCTCACCACGAGGGGGCTACGAGCAGTACTTC	CASSPRGGYEQYF
NA	TRBV27	TRBJ2-1	16	NA	TGTGCCAGCAGTTTATTAGATGGGAGCTCCTACAATGAGCAGTTCTTC	CASSLLDGSSYNEQFF
NA	TRBV27	TRBJ2-7	13	NA	TGTGCCAGCAGTTCACGTCCCTCCTACGAGCAGTACTTC	CASSSRPSYEQYF